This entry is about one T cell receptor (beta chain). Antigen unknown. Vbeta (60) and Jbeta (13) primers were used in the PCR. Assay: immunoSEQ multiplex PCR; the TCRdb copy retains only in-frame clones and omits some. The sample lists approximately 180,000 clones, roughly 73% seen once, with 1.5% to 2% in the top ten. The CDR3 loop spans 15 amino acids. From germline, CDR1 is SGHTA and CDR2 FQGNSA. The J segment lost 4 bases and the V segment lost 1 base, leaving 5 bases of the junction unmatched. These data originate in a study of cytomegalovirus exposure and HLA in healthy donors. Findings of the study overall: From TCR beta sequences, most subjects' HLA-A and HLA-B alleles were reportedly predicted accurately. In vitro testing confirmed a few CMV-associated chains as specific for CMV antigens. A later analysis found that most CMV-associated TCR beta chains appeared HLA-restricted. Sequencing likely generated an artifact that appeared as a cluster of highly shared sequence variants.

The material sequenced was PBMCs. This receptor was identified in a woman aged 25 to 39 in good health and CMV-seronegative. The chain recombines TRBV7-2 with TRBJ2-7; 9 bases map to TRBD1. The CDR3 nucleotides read TGTGCCAGCAGCTTAGGGGGACAGGGATGGTACGAGCAGTACTTC. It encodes CASSLGGQGWYEQYF.